A single sample is the source of the 19 T cell receptor beta chains below, sequenced in a study of T cell changes during pregnancy in multiple sclerosis. TCRdb keeps only in-frame clones here, not all; method: immunoSEQ multiplex PCR. The data contain fewer than 80,000 clones, approximately 92% of them singletons. The source was peripheral blood, collected in the third trimester of pregnancy. Receptors originate from a female donor in good health, enrolled as a control in a pregnancy study.

V gene TRBV28 combines with J gene TRBJ2-7, with D perhaps TRBD1 (5 bases). This CDR3 contains 14 residues. CDR1 and CDR2 from the germline V gene are MDHEN and SYDVKM. The V gene lost 1 base and the J gene lost 5 bases, with 12 bases spanning the gap. The chain's CDR3 is CASSLSGIGNEQYF. CDR3 DNA sequence: TGTGCCAGCAGTTTATCAGGGATTGGCAACGAGCAGTACTTC. Full variable domain (remainder filled in from reference TRBV28 and TRBJ2-7): DVKVTQSSRYLVKRTGEKVFLECVQDMDHENMFWYRQDPGLGLRLIYFSYDVKMKEKGDIPEGYSVSREKKERFSLILESASTNQTSMYLCASSLSGIGNEQYFGPGTRLTVT.

The rearrangement links TRBV6-5 to TRBJ1-1; tentative D call: TRBD1 (5 bases). The CDR3 consists of 11 residues. Trimming cost V 6 bases and J 4 bases, with 6 bases left between them. Germline CDR1 is MNHEY and CDR2 is SVGAGI. The CDR3 region is CASRGGTEAFF. The CDR3 DNA sequence: TGTGCCAGCAGGGGGGGCACTGAAGCTTTCTTT.

The chain uses TRBV10-3 and TRBJ2-5; 8 nucleotides line up with TRBD2. Germline V gene lookup returns CDR1 ENHRY and CDR2 SYGVKD. Germline trimming cut 0 bases from V and 4 bases from J; bases unmatched to any gene: 4. The CDR3 sequence is 15 residues long. The CDR3 coding sequence is TGTGCCATCAGTGAGTCGGTAGCGGGACGAGAGACCCAGTACTTC. This codes for CAISESVAGRETQYF.

The CDR3 here is CASSLGRDRGREKLFF. The CDR3 nucleotides are TGTGCCAGCAGCTTGGGACGGGACAGGGGACGCGAAAAACTGTTTTTT. The chain is built from TRBV5-6 and TRBJ1-4; 10 nucleotides match TRBD1. The CDR3 is 16 amino acids. Trimming took 0 bases from V and 8 from J; bases not matched to a gene: 7. Germline V gene sequence: CDR1 SGHDT, CDR2 YYEEEE.

This chain connects TRBV7-9 to TRBJ2-6, with a possible D match to TRBD2 (6 bases). Germline V gene sequence: CDR1 SEHNR, CDR2 FQNEAQ (reference sequence). The V gene lost 11 bases and the J gene lost 1 base, with 15 bases spanning the gap. The CDR3 length is 15 residues. CDR3 protein: CALEGGSSGANVLTF. DNA of the CDR3: TGTGCCTTAGAGGGAGGTTCATCTGGGGCCAACGTCCTGACTTTC.

The gene calls are TRBV6-5 and TRBJ2-3, with a weak D call TRBD2 (5 bases). The CDR3 extends over 12 amino acids. V was trimmed by 11 bases and J by 3 bases, leaving 12 bases between them. Germline CDR1 MNHEY, CDR2 SVGAGI. CDR3 coding DNA: TGTGCCGCGAGGGCCGCAACAGATACGCAGTATTTT. This encodes CAARAATDTQYF.

This chain uses TRBV28 with TRBJ1-5; 7 bases fit TRBD1. There are 16 residues in the CDR3. Germline V CDR1 and CDR2: MDHEN, SYDVKM. The trim removed 6 bases at V and 7 bases at J, leaving 15 bases unmatched. For the CDR3, the DNA is TGTGCCAGCAGACCGGGACGACAGGGCTTCGGACAGCCCCAGCATTTT. This codes for CASRPGRQGFGQPQHF.

This chain uses TRBV15 with TRBJ2-5; TRBD2 matches at 9 bases. This CDR3 region has 17 residues. The V segment lost 1 base and the J segment 9 bases; nucleotides outside the gene matches: 15. Germline V CDR1 and CDR2: LNHNV, YYDKDF (reference sequence). Here the CDR3 reads CATSRVRPIAGEEAQYF. CDR3 in DNA: TGTGCCACCAGCAGAGTGCGCCCCATAGCGGGGGAGGAGGCCCAGTACTTC.

This clone is a singleton in its sample. The gene calls are TRBV2 and TRBJ1-2; the match to TRBD1 covers 7 bases. Looked up from germline, CDR1 is SNHLY and CDR2 is FYNNEI. The V gene end was trimmed by 3 bases and the J gene end by 7 bases; junction bases not matched to a gene: 11. CDR3 length equals 15 residues. CDR3 sequence: CASSEVPRQGVGYTF. DNA of the CDR3: TGTGCCAGCAGTGAGGTGCCGAGGCAGGGGGTTGGCTACACCTTC.

The CDR3, as DNA: TGCGCCAGCAGTGATAGGGGGGGGCCAGATACGCAGTATTTT. This codes for CASSDRGGPDTQYF. The rearrangement links TRBV10-1 to TRBJ2-3, with D perhaps matching TRBD2 (7 bases). Looked up from germline, CDR1 is WNHNN and CDR2 is SYGVQD (reference sequence). There are 14 residues in the CDR3. V lost 3 bases, J lost 4 bases, and 11 bases lay in between.

The V call is TRBV19, the J call TRBJ1-2; D is ambiguous. V gave up 1 base and J gave up 4 bases, with 13 bases separating them. Germline values: CDR1 LNHDA, CDR2 SQIVND (reference sequence). The CDR3 is 15 residues long. CDR3 nucleotides: TGTGCCAGTAGTATAGCCTCAACACCGTCCTATGGCTACACCTTC. Amino acids: CASSIASTPSYGYTF.

The table lists this clone with a few counts. The rearrangement joins TRBV15 to TRBJ2-1; 8 bases map to TRBD2. J was trimmed by 3 bases and V by 7 bases; bases with no gene match: 8. Germline assignment: CDR1 LNHNV and CDR2 YYDKDF (reference sequence). This CDR3 has 15 residues. In nucleotides, the CDR3 is TGTGCCACCAACCCAGCGGGAGTCGGCTACAATGAGCAGTTCTTC. This codes for CATNPAGVGYNEQFF.

This clone was observed once. The chain combines TRBV10-3 with TRBJ1-4; the match to TRBD1 covers 8 bases. The CDR3 consists of 13 residues. CDR1 is ENHRY, CDR2 SYGVKD, per germline. V was pared by 6 bases and J by 8 bases, with 5 bases of the junction left unmatched. The CDR3 spells CAISPGQGEKLFF. The CDR3 DNA follows: TGTGCCATCAGCCCCGGACAGGGAGAAAAACTGTTTTTT.

The chain is built from TRBV6-6 and TRBJ2-3, with TRBD2 as a possible D gene (6 bases). Germline-derived CDR1 and CDR2 are MNHNY and SVGAGI (reference sequence). Trimming stripped 2 bases from V and 1 base from J, with 7 bases between. The CDR3 is 14 residues long. The CDR3 loop reads CASSYREGTDTQYF. The CDR3 DNA is TGTGCCAGCAGTTACAGGGAGGGCACAGATACGCAGTATTTT.

This sequence joins TRBV21-1 and TRBJ1-5; TRBD1, the D gene given by the table, was not confirmed from the DNA. TRBV21-1 is a known pseudogene. This CDR3 has 14 residues. This chain's CDR3 is CASSPDRTDPQQHF. CDR3 DNA sequence: TGTGCCAGCAGCCCGGACCGGACAGACCCTCAACAGCATTTT.

The V gene is TRBV6-1, the J gene TRBJ2-3, with D hard to call. Germline lookup yields CDR1 MNHNS and CDR2 SASEGT. Trimming took off 7 bases at V and 1 base at J, with 12 bases between the two ends. The CDR3 consists of 14 residues. The CDR3 DNA reads TGTGCCAGCAAGAGGTCTCTACGCACAGATACGCAGTATTTT. Translating gives CASKRSLRTDTQYF.

This chain connects TRBV7-2 to TRBJ2-6, with 12 bases fitting TRBD1. Germline CDR1 reads SGHTA; CDR2 reads FQGNSA. The length of the CDR3 is 17 residues. The V gene end was trimmed by 5 bases and the J gene end by 4 bases; junction bases not matched to a gene: 6. The CDR3 spells CASSRGQGASGANVLTF. In DNA form, the CDR3 reads TGTGCCAGCAGCCGGGGACAGGGGGCTTCAGGGGCCAACGTCCTGACTTTC.

The chain carries TRBV6-1 and TRBJ1-1; 7 bases align to TRBD1. Germline V gene sequence: CDR1 MNHNS, CDR2 SASEGT. CDR3 size: 15 residues. The junction had 6 bases not matched to a gene; V was cut back by 5 bases and J by 0 bases. The CDR3 coding sequence is TGTGCCAGCAGTCAACAGGGGCTCCTGAACACTGAAGCTTTCTTT. This codes for CASSQQGLLNTEAFF.

This clone has a single count. This sequence joins TRBV19 and TRBJ2-1; 7 bases match TRBD2. V was clipped by 4 bases and J by 5 bases; unmatched bases: 5. The germline V gene has CDR1 LNHDA and CDR2 SQIVND (reference sequence). There are 14 residues in the CDR3. DNA for the CDR3: TGTGCCAGTAGTAAGGGGACTACCAACAATGAGCAGTTCTTC. It encodes CASSKGTTNNEQFF.